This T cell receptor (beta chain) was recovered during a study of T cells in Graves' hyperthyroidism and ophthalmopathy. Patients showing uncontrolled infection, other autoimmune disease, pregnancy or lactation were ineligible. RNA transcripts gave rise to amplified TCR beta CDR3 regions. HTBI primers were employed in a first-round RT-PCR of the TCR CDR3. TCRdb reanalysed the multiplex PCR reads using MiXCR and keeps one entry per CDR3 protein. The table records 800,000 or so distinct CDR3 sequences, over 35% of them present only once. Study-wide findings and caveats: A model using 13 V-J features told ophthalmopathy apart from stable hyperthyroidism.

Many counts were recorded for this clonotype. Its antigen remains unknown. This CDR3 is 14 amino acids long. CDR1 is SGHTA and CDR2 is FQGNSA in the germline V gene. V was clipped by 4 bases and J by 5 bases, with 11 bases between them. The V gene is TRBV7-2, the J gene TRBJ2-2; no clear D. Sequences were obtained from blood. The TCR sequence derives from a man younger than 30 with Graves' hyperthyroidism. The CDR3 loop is CASSYLSRTGELFF. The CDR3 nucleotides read TGTGCCAGCAGCTACCTTTCTCGGACCGGGGAGCTGTTTTTT.